This entry lists 27 T cell receptor beta chains sequenced from one sample in a study of CD8 T cells in ankylosing spondylitis. TCRdb reprocessed the 5' RACE reads via MiXCR and lists one record per CDR3 protein. The sample has 250,000 or so distinct CDR3 sequences, 20% to 30% seen once. Sequences were obtained from blood, either unsorted or a sorted T cell fraction (not recorded which). Receptor source: a male donor with ankylosing spondylitis or in good health (not recorded which).

The chain joins TRBV4-2 to TRBJ2-3; D is unresolved. CDR1 and CDR2 from the germline V gene are LGHNA and YNFKEQ. V lost 4 bases to trimming and J lost 8 bases, with 13 bases between them. This CDR3 spans 13 amino acids. The CDR3 loop reads CASSPGLVGTQYF. The DNA of the CDR3 is TGTGCCAGCAGCCCCGGCCTGGTCGGTACGCAGTATTTT.

This clonotype was detected ten times or more. The rearrangement uses TRBV3-1 and TRBJ2-3; the D gene could be TRBD1 or TRBD2 (7 bases each). Germline values: CDR1 LGHDT, CDR2 YNNKEL (reference sequence). This CDR3 is built from 16 residues. Deletions cut 5 bases from V and 4 bases from J, with 19 bases between. The CDR3 sequence: CASSKRGGDRADTQYF. The CDR3 DNA sequence: TGTGCCAGCAGCAAAAGGGGGGGGGACAGAGCAGATACGCAGTATTTT.

V and J are TRBV6-4 and TRBJ2-3; no clear D. Trimming left V 2 bases short and J 1 base short, with 16 bases between. CDR1 and CDR2 from the germline V gene are MRHNA and SNTAGT. The CDR3 length is 17 residues. As DNA, the CDR3 is TGTGCCAGCAGTGACCCCCTCAACCCAACCCGCACAGATACGCAGTATTTT. Protein sequence: CASSDPLNPTRTDTQYF.

This clonotype was detected a few times. This chain joins TRBV20-1 and TRBJ2-3; D may be TRBD1 (7 bases). The V gene's germline CDR1 is DFQATT and CDR2 SNEGSKA (reference sequence). The CDR3 is 14 residues long. Trimming removed 1 base at V and 6 bases at J, with 14 bases between. CDR3 DNA: TGCAGTGCTAGAGTGGAGGGGGCCGGGGATACGCAGTATTTT. This translates into CSARVEGAGDTQYF.

This clonotype was seen repeatedly, ten times or more. The chain uses TRBV5-1 and TRBJ1-4; D ambiguous. V shed 4 bases and J shed 11 bases, with 18 bases lying between them. Germline V gives CDR1 SGHRS, CDR2 YFSETQ. This CDR3 spans 14 amino acids. CDR3 sequence: CASSPDSDLPKLFF. The CDR3 bases are TGCGCCAGCAGCCCGGACTCGGACTTGCCGAAACTGTTTTTT. Drawing the rest from reference TRBV5-1 and TRBJ1-4, the complete variable domain is KAGVTQTPRYLIKTRGQQVTLSCSPISGHRSVSWYQQTPGQGLQFLFEYFSETQRNKGNFPGRFSGRQFSNSRSEMNVSTLELGDSALYLCASSPDSDLPKLFFGSGTQLSVL.

This clonotype was counted only a few times. The chain carries TRBV7-9 and TRBJ1-5; D is undetermined. Trimming took off 3 bases at V and 8 bases at J, with 8 bases between the two ends. The CDR3 length is 12 residues. Germline V gene lookup returns CDR1 SEHNR and CDR2 FQNEAQ (reference sequence). The CDR3 region has the DNA TGTGCCAGCAGCTTCGACGGGGAGCCCCAGCATTTT. This translates into CASSFDGEPQHF. The variable domain in full, with the rest retrieved from reference TRBV7-9 and TRBJ1-5, is DTGVSQNPRHKITKRGQNVTFRCDPISEHNRLYWYRQTLGQGPEFLTYFQNEAQLEKSRLLSDRFSAERPKGSFSTLEIQRTEQGDSAMYLCASSFDGEPQHFGDGTRLSIL.

This clonotype turned up a few times. The chain is built from TRBV3-1 and TRBJ2-2, with D unresolved. CDR1 is LGHDT, CDR2 YNNKEL, per germline (reference sequence). The CDR3 has 11 amino acids. The V end lost 7 bases, the J end lost 6 bases, and 6 bases lay between the germline ends. The CDR3 is CASNLAGELFF. CDR3 bases: TGTGCCAGCAACCTCGCCGGGGAGCTGTTTTTT.

The chain employs TRBV20-1 and TRBJ1-2; 7 bases map to TRBD1. Germline CDR1 reads DFQATT; CDR2 reads SNEGSKA (reference sequence). The CDR3 consists of 13 residues. After removal of 6 bases from V and 3 bases from J, the junction contained 7 bases not matched to a gene. CDR3 DNA sequence: TGCAGTGCGGTAACCCAGGGGGACTATGGCTACACCTTC. Residues: CSAVTQGDYGYTF.

The chain is built from TRBV12-3 or TRBV12-4 and TRBJ2-5; maybe TRBD2 (5 bases). This CDR3 has 15 residues. Trimming left V 8 bases short and J 4 bases short, with 20 bases between. CDR3 nucleotide sequence: TGTGCCAGCGGGATGGGGAGTAGCATATCAGAGACCCAGTACTTC. Its protein product is CASGMGSSISETQYF.

The chain couples TRBV6-1 to TRBJ2-3; tentatively, D is TRBD1 or TRBD2 (5 bases each). This CDR3 region has 16 residues. Per germline, CDR1 MNHNS and CDR2 SASEGT. The V end was cut by 7 bases, the J end by 1 base, with 18 bases between. CDR3 DNA: TGTGCCAGCAACCCAGGCGGTAGAGGGGGCACAGATACGCAGTATTTT. Its translation: CASNPGGRGGTDTQYF.

This clonotype was detected many times. The chain couples TRBV5-1 to TRBJ1-6; D unclear. V shed 0 bases and J shed 7 bases, with 11 bases lying between them. The germline V gene encodes CDR1 SGHRS and CDR2 YFSETQ. This CDR3 spans 15 amino acids. The CDR3 loop is CASSLGGNLNSPLHF. DNA for the CDR3: TGCGCCAGCAGCTTGGGAGGGAACCTCAATTCACCCCTCCACTTT.

The chain joins TRBV5-1 to TRBJ2-6; D remains unclear. This CDR3 has 15 residues. The germline V gene encodes CDR1 SGHRS and CDR2 YFSETQ. With 0 bases removed from V and 0 bases from J, the gap between germline ends came to 4 bases. The CDR3 loop reads CASSLVLSGANVLTF. The CDR3 region has the DNA TGCGCCAGCAGCTTGGTTCTCTCTGGGGCCAACGTCCTGACTTTC.

This clonotype occurred a few times. The rearrangement joins TRBV6-5 to TRBJ2-5, with D perhaps matching TRBD2 (7 bases). Trimming removed 0 bases from V and 7 bases from J, with 18 bases in between. Germline CDR1 MNHEY, CDR2 SVGAGI. The CDR3 has 16 amino acids. CDR3 residues: CASSYSKGGADGTQYF. Here the CDR3 DNA reads TGTGCCAGCAGTTACTCGAAGGGGGGGGCTGATGGGACCCAGTACTTC.

This chain joins TRBV6-2 or TRBV6-3 and TRBJ2-1; D is unclear. Germline V gives CDR1 MNHEY, CDR2 SVGEGT. This CDR3 has 11 amino acids. In DNA, the CDR3 is TGTGCAGTTGGCTCCTACAATGAGCAGTTCTTC. Translating gives CAVGSYNEQFF.

The table lists this clonotype with many counts. This chain uses TRBV29-1 with TRBJ2-5; D could derive from TRBD1 or TRBD2 (5 bases each). V was cut by 7 bases and J by 4 bases, with 19 bases left in between. Germline loops: CDR1 SQVTM, CDR2 ANQGSEA. The CDR3 totals 14 residues. In nucleotides, the CDR3 is TGCAGCGGTGCTACGGGACGATGGAGAGAGACCCAGTACTTC. Translated: CSGATGRWRETQYF.

The chain uses TRBV20-1 and TRBJ1-2; D is unresolved. The CDR3 consists of 12 residues. CDR1 and CDR2 (germline): DFQATT, SNEGSKA (reference sequence). Trimming removed 3 bases at V and 6 bases at J, with 11 bases between. The CDR3 DNA follows: TGCAGTGCTAGTTCTATATGGGATGGCTACACCTTC. Translating it yields CSASSIWDGYTF.

This chain joins TRBV27 and TRBJ2-5; a weak D match, TRBD1 (5 bases). Deletions cut 1 base from V and 5 bases from J, with 17 bases between. The length of the CDR3 is 16 residues. The germline V gene has CDR1 MNHEY and CDR2 SMNVEV (reference sequence). CDR3 amino acids: CASSLWWQGRRETQYF. The CDR3 DNA reads as TGTGCCAGCAGTTTATGGTGGCAGGGTCGTAGGGAGACCCAGTACTTC.

The chain uses TRBV10-2 and TRBJ2-3; 12 nucleotides agree with TRBD2. The CDR3 totals 16 residues. The V segment lost 6 bases and the J segment 6 bases; nucleotides outside the gene matches: 10. Germline CDR1 reads WSHSY; CDR2 reads SAAADI. The CDR3 DNA is TGCGCCAGCAGCCGGGCTAGCGGGGGGGCAGCTGATACGCAGTATTTT. Protein sequence: CASSRASGGAADTQYF.

This clonotype was found many times. V is TRBV5-6 and J is TRBJ1-2; TRBD1 aligns across 9 bases. CDR1 SGHDT and CDR2 YYEEEE come from the germline V gene. The CDR3 runs to 15 residues. V lost 4 bases to trimming and J lost 7 bases; unmatched junction nucleotides: 11. In nucleotides, the CDR3 is TGTGCCAGCAGCCCACGAGACAGGGGGATGAGTGGCTACACCTTC. The encoded protein is CASSPRDRGMSGYTF.

This clonotype was found many times. This chain connects TRBV20-1 to TRBJ1-6, with 7 bases aligning to TRBD1. J gave up 9 bases and V 6 bases, and 11 bases lay outside the gene matches. This CDR3 has 14 residues. In germline, CDR1 is DFQATT, CDR2 SNEGSKA (reference sequence). CDR3 in DNA: TGCAGTGCCCAGGGGGATCAAAGGGGTTCACCCCTCCACTTT. Translated, it gives CSAQGDQRGSPLHF.

J is TRBJ2-7 and V is TRBV20-1; a possible D gene is TRBD1 (5 bases). There are 12 residues in the CDR3. Germline lookup yields CDR1 DFQATT and CDR2 SNEGSKA (reference sequence). V was shortened by 5 bases and J by 6 bases, with 14 bases between the two germline ends. The CDR3 DNA is TGCAGTGCTCTTCGGCAGGGTCCCGAGCAGTACTTC. Translated: CSALRQGPEQYF.

Only a few counts were recorded for this clonotype. The CDR3 end shows no conserved phenylalanine or tryptophan, and so a read error is likely. The rearrangement uses TRBV20-1 and TRBJ2-5; TRBD2 aligns across 11 bases. CDR1 and CDR2 from the germline V gene are DFQATT and SNEGSKA (reference sequence). CDR3 length: 16 residues. Trimming removed 2 bases from V and 5 bases from J; junction bases left unmatched: 10. DNA for the CDR3: TGCAGTGCTAGACCCTTTAGCGGGGGGGCCCGGGAGACCCAGTACTTG. This sequence encodes CSARPFSGGARETQYL.

There are many counts of this clonotype. The chain combines TRBV28 with TRBJ2-2; maybe TRBD1 (6 bases). The CDR3 is 18 amino acids. The germline CDR1 and CDR2 sequences are MDHEN and SYDVKM. The V end was cut by 8 bases, the J end by 3 bases, with 25 bases between. CDR3 protein: CASLPGAIGQGYTGELFF. The CDR3 DNA follows: TGTGCCAGCTTACCCGGCGCTATTGGGCAGGGGTACACCGGGGAGCTGTTTTTT.

J is TRBJ2-3 and V is TRBV20-1; 7 bases match TRBD2. Per germline, CDR1 DFQATT and CDR2 SNEGSKA (reference sequence). This CDR3 spans 15 amino acids. The J segment lost 4 bases and the V segment lost 2 bases, leaving 9 bases of the junction unmatched. The CDR3 DNA reads TGCAGTGCTAGACACGGGACTATAGGCGCAGATACGCAGTATTTT. Translation gives CSARHGTIGADTQYF.

The rearrangement joins TRBV6-1 to TRBJ1-4; D might be TRBD1 (5 bases). Germline V gene data show CDR1 as MNHNS and CDR2 as SASEGT. V lost 3 bases and J lost 11, with 10 bases in between. The CDR3 extends over 12 amino acids. The DNA of the CDR3 is TGTGCCAGCAGTGATCAGGGAGTGAAACTGTTTTTT. Its translation is CASSDQGVKLFF.

The V call is TRBV12-3 or TRBV12-4, the J call TRBJ2-5, with 7 bases identical to TRBD2. V lost 3 bases to trimming and J lost 1 base; unmatched junction nucleotides: 5. The CDR3 is made up of 15 amino acids. The CDR3 protein is CASSFGGGGQETQYF. DNA for the CDR3: TGTGCCAGCAGTTTTGGTGGGGGGGGCCAAGAGACCCAGTACTTC.

This clonotype was counted at least ten times. This chain uses TRBV29-1 with TRBJ1-2; D is unresolved. With 4 bases removed from V and 8 bases from J, the gap between germline ends came to 5 bases. The CDR3 sequence is 9 residues long. Looked up from germline, CDR1 is SQVTM and CDR2 is ANQGSEA. The CDR3 DNA reads as TGCAGCGTTGCCGTAGGCTACACCTTC. This translates into CSVAVGYTF.